This TCR beta chain was found in a study of blood T cells in healthy people across ages. Study results and limitations: Older age coincided with a roughly linear decline in TCR beta diversity per million T cells.

PCR was performed a second time for about 7 to 11 cycles using a sample-barcoded 5' primer and a J-beta primer mix. One entry per CDR3 protein results from TCRdb running MiXCR on the 5' RACE reads. The sample holds around 500,000 distinct CDR3 sequences, 25% to 35% seen once. Points on this clonotype: The antigen is unknown.

Per the germline V gene, CDR1 is SEHNR and CDR2 is FQNEAQ (reference sequence). The CDR3 has 13 residues. The V gene lost 1 base and the J gene lost 3 bases, with 6 bases spanning the gap. Another study also made use of these data, one on T cells of mothers and their children. That investigation notes: For each mother, over 10 million TCR beta CDR3 reads were obtained, and for each child, about 3 million. Related and unrelated pairs show TCR recombination output that thymic selection shapes similarly.

The sequence came from a boy between 2 and 10 years old in good health. The gene calls are TRBV7-9 and TRBJ1-2, with unresolved D. Sequenced sample: blood. The CDR3 DNA reads as TGTGCCAGCAGCTTAGGAAACTACTATGGCTACACCTTC. This encodes CASSLGNYYGYTF.